Described below is a single T cell receptor (gamma chain) sequence and its context. Its antigen is not known. The CDR3 spans 14 residues. This sample is drawn from a study of Vδ1+ human thymocytes. Points from the study as a whole: Thymic TRG and TRD repertoires appeared highly polyclonal, with Gaussian CDR3 length distributions. Unlike peripheral blood Vdelta1+ controls, thymic delta-chain sequences included 15% to 20% Vdelta2 and few Vdelta3.

Thymocytes were sorted as CD3+ TCRVdelta1+ TCRVdelta2- after alphabeta T cell depletion. Between roughly 98% and 99.6% of sorted thymocytes were Vdelta1+. Extracted RNA was reverse transcribed into cDNA. Multiplex PCR used pooled V-gene forward primers and a constant-region reverse primer to amplify CDR3s. TCRdb used CATT to re-call clones from the multiplex PCR reads. Of some 6,500 gamma-chain clones in the sample, approximately 40% were seen once. The source material was Vdelta1+ gamma-delta thymocytes from the thymus. The subset denotes: FACS-sorted CD3+ TCRalphabeta- TCRVdelta1+ TCRVdelta2- thymocytes. The J gene is given as TRGJ1 or TRGJ2, and the V gene is not called. The TCR originated in a boy under two years old who had congenital heart surgery. The CDR3: CATWDDSPYYKKLF. For the CDR3, the DNA is TGTGCCACCTGGGACGATAGCCCTTATTATAAGAAACTCTTT.